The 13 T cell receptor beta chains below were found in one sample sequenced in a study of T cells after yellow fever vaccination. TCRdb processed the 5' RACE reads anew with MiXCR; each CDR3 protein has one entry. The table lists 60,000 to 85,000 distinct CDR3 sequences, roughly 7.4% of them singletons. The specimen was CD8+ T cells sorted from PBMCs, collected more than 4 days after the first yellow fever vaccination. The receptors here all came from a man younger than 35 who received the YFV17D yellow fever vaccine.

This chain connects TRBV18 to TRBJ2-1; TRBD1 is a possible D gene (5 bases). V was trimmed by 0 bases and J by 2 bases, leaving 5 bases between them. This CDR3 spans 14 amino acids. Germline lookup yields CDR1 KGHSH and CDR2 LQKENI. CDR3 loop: CASSPPDTYNEQFF. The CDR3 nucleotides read TGTGCCAGCTCACCACCGGACACCTACAATGAGCAGTTCTTC.

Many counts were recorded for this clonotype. CDR3 in DNA: TGCGCCAGCAGCTTGCTGGCTAGCGAGACCGGGGAGCTGTTTTTT. Translation gives CASSLLASETGELFF. The chain joins TRBV5-1 to TRBJ2-2, with D perhaps matching TRBD2 (6 bases). CDR1 is SGHRS, CDR2 YFSETQ, per germline. Trimming took off 1 base at V and 5 bases at J, with 12 bases between the two ends. This CDR3 has 15 amino acids.

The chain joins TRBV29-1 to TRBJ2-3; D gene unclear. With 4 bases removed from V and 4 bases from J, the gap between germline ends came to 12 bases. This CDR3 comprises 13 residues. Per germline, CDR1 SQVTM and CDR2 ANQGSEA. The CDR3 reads CSVAAAIPDTQYF. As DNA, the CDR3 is TGCAGCGTTGCGGCCGCCATCCCAGATACGCAGTATTTT.

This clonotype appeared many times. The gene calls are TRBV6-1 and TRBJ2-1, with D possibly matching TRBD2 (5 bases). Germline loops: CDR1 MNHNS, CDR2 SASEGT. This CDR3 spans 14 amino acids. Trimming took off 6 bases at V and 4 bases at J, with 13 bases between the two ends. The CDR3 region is CASRAGSTYNEQFF. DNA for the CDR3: TGTGCCAGCAGAGCTGGGAGTACGTACAATGAGCAGTTCTTC.

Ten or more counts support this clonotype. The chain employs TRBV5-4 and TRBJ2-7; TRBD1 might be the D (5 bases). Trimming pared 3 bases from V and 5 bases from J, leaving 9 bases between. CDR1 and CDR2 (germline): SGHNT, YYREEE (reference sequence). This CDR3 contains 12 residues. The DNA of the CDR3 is TGTGCCAGCAGCTCGGAAGGGGACGAGCAGTACTTC. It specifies CASSSEGDEQYF.

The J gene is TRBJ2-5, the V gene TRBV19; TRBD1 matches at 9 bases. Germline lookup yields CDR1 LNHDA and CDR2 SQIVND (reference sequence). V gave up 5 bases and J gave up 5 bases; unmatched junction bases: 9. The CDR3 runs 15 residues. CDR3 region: CASSPGTGFWETQYF. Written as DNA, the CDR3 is TGTGCCAGTAGTCCGGGGACAGGGTTTTGGGAGACCCAGTACTTC.

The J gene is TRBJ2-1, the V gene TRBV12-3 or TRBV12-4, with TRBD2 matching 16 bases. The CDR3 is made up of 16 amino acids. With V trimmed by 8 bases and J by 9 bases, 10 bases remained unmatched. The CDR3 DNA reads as TGTGCCAGCGGGCCGGGACTAGCGGGGGGGAGGGGTGAGCAGTTCTTC. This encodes CASGPGLAGGRGEQFF.

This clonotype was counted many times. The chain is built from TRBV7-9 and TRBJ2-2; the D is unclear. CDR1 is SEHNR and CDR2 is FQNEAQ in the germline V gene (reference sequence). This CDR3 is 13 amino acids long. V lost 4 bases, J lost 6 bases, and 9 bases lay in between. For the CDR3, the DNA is TGTGCCAGCAGCTCCCCAGGATCCGGGGAGCTGTTTTTT. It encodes CASSSPGSGELFF.

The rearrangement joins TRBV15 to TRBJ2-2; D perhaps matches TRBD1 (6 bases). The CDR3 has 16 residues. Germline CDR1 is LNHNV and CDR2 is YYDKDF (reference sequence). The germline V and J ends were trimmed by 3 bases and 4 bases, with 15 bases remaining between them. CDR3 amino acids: CATSSDTGYTTGELFF. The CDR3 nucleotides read TGTGCCACCAGCAGCGACACAGGGTATACCACCGGGGAGCTGTTTTTT.

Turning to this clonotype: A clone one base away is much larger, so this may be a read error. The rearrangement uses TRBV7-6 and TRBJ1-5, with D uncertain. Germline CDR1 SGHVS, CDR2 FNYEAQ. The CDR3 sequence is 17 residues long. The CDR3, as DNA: TGTGCCAGCAGCTTTTTCCAGCACATGTATAGCAAACAGCCCCAGCATTTT. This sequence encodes CASSFFQHMYSKQPQHF. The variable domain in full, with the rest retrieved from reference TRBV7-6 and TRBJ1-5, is GAGVSQSPRYKVTKRGQDVALRCDPISGHVSLYWYRQALGQGPEFLTYFNYEAQQDKSGLPNDRFSAERPEGSISTLTIQRTEQRDSAMYRCASSFFQHMYSKQPQHFGDGTRLSIL.

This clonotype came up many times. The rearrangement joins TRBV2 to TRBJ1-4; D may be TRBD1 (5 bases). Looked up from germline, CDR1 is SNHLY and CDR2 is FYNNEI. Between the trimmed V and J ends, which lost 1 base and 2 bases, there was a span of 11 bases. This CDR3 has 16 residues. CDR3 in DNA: TGTGCCAGCAGTGAAGGCAGGGTAGCGACTAATGAAAAACTGTTTTTT. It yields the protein CASSEGRVATNEKLFF.

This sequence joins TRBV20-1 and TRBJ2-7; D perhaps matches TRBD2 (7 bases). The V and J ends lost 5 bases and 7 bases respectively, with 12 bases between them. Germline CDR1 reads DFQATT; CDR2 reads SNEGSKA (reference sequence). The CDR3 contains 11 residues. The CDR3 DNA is TGCAGTGCTCCCGGGGGGCGGGAGCAGTACGTC. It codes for CSAPGGREQYV.

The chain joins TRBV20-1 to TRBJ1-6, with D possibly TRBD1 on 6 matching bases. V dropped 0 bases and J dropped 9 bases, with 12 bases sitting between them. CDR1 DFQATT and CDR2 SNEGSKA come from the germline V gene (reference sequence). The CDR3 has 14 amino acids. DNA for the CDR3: TGCAGTGCTAGAGAGGCACAGGGAGGTTCACCCCTCCACTTT. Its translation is CSAREAQGGSPLHF.